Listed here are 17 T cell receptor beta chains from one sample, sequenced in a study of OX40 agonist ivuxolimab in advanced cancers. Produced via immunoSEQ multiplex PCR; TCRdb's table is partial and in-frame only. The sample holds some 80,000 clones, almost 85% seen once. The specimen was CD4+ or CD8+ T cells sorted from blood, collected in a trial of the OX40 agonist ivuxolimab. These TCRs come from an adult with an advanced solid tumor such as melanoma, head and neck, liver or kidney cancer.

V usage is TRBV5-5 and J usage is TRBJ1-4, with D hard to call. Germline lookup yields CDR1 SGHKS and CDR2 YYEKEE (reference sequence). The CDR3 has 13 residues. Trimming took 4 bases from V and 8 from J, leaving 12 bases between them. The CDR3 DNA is TGTGCCAGCAGCAGGGTCGGTGGAGAAAAACTGTTTTTT. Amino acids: CASSRVGGEKLFF.

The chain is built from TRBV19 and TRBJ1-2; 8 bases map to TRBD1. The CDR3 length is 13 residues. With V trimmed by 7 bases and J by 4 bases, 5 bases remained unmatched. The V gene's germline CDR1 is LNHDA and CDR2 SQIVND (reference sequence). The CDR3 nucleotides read TGTGCCAGTAAAATTGACAGGGGCTATGGCTACACCTTC. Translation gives CASKIDRGYGYTF.

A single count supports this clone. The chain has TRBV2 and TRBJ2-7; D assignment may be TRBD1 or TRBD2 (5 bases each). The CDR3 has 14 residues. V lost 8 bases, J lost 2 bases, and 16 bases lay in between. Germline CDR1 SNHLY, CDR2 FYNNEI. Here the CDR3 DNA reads TGTGCCAGCGACCCCGGGACCGAGACCTACGAGCAGTACTTC. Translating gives CASDPGTETYEQYF.

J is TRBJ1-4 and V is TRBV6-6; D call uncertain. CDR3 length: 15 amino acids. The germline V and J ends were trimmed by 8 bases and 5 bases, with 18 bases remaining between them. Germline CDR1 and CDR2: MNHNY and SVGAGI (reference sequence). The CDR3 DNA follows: TGTGCCAGCGGTACCCGGGCGGCAGAGAATGAAAAACTGTTTTTT. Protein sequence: CASGTRAAENEKLFF.

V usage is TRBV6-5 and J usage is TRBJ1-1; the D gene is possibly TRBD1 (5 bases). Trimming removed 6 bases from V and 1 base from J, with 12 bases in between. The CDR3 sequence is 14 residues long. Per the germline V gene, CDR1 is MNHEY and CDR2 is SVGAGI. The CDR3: CASSSHQGNTEAFF. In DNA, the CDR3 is TGTGCCAGCAGCTCACATCAGGGGAACACTGAAGCTTTCTTT.

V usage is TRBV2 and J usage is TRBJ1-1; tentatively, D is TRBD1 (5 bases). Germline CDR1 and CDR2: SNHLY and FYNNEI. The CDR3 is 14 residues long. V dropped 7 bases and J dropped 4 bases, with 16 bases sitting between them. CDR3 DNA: TGTGCCAGCATTGTGACAGAAGGGATCACTGAAGCTTTCTTT. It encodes CASIVTEGITEAFF.

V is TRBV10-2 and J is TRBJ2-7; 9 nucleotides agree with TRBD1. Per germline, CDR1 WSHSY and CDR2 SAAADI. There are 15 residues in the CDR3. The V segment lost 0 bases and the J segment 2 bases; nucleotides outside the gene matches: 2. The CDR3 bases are TGCGCCAGCAGTGAGTCGGGACAGGGCACCTACGAGCAGTACTTC. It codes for CASSESGQGTYEQYF.

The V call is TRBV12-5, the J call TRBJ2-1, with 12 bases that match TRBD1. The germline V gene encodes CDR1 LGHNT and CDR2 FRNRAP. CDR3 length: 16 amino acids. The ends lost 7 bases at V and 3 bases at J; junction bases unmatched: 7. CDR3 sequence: CASAGDRGHNYNEQFF. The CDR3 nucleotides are TGTGCTAGTGCCGGGGACAGGGGGCATAACTACAATGAGCAGTTCTTC.

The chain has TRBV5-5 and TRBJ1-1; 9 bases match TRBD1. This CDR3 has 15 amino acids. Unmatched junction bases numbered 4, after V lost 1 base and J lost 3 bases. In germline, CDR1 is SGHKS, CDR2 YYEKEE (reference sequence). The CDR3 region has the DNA TGTGCCAGCAGCTTGCGGACAGGGGCCTACACTGAAGCTTTCTTT. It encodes CASSLRTGAYTEAFF.

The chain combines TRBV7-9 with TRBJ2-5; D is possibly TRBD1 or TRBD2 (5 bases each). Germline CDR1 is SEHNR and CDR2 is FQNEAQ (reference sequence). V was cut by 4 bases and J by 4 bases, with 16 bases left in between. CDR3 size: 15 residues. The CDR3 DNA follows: TGTGCCAGCAGCTCCCTCGAGGGGAGAGGAGAGACCCAGTACTTC. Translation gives CASSSLEGRGETQYF.

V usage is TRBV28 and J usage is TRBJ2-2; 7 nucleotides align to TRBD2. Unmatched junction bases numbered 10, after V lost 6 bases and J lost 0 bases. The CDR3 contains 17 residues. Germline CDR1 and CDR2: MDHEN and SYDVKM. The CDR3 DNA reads TGTGCCAGCAGCCTTACAATTAGCGGGTCGAACACCGGGGAGCTGTTTTTT. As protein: CASSLTISGSNTGELFF.

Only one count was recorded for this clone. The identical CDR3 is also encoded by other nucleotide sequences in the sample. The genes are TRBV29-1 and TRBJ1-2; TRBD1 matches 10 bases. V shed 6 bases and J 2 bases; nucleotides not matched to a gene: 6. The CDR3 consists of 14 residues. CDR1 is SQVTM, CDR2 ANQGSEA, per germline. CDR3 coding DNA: TGCAGCGTCGTAGACAGGGGGCAAAACTATGGCTACACCTTC. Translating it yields CSVVDRGQNYGYTF.

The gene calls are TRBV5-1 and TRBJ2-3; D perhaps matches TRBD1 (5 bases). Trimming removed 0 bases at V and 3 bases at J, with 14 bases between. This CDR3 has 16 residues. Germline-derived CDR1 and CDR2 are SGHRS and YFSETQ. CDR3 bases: TGCGCCAGCAGCTTGGCTCAGATGGGGCCGACAGATACGCAGTATTTT. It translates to CASSLAQMGPTDTQYF. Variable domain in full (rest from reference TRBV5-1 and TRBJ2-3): KAGVTQTPRYLIKTRGQQVTLSCSPISGHRSVSWYQQTPGQGLQFLFEYFSETQRNKGNFPGRFSGRQFSNSRSEMNVSTLELGDSALYLCASSLAQMGPTDTQYFGPGTRLTVL.

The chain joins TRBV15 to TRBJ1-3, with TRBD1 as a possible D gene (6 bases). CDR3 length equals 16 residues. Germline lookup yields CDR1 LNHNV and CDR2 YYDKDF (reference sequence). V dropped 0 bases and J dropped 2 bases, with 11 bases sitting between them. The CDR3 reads CATSRDPAGAGNTIYF. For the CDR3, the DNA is TGTGCCACCAGCAGAGATCCGGCAGGGGCTGGAAACACCATATATTTT. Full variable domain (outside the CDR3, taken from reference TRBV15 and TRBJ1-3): DAMVIQNPRYQVTQFGKPVTLSCSQTLNHNVMYWYQQKSSQAPKLLFHYYDKDFNNEADTPDNFQSRRPNTSFCFLDIRSPGLGDTAMYLCATSRDPAGAGNTIYFGEGSWLTVV.

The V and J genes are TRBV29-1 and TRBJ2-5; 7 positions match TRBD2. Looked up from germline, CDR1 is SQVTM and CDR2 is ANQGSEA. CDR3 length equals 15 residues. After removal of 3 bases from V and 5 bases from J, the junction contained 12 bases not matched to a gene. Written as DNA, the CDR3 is TGCAGCGTTGATTTTGGGGGGGGGACGAGGGAGACCCAGTACTTC. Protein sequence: CSVDFGGGTRETQYF.

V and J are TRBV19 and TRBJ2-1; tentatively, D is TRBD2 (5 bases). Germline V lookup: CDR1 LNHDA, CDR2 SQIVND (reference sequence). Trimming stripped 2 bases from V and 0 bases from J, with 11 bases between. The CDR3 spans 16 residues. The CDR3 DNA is TGTGCCAGTAGTATATCAGGCGGGCTCTCCTACAATGAGCAGTTCTTC. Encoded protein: CASSISGGLSYNEQFF.

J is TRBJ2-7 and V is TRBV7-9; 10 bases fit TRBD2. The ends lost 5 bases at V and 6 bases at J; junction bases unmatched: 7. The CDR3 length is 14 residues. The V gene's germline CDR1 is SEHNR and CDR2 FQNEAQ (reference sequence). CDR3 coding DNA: TGTGCCAGCAGCCCACTAGCGGGATCTGGCGAGCAGTACTTC. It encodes CASSPLAGSGEQYF. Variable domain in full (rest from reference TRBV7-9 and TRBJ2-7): DTGVSQNPRHKITKRGQNVTFRCDPISEHNRLYWYRQTLGQGPEFLTYFQNEAQLEKSRLLSDRFSAERPKGSFSTLEIQRTEQGDSAMYLCASSPLAGSGEQYFGPGTRLTVT.